The 8 T cell receptor beta chains in this list originate from one sample, sequenced in a study of graft-versus-host responses after intestinal transplantation (dated by TCRdb to the early 2020s). The method was the immunoSEQ multiplex PCR assay. As stored in TCRdb, this immuneACCESS dataset retains in-frame rearrangements with V and J assigned. A fraction of the clones does not appear; measured against another copy, unresolved V genes explain less than half of the discrepancy, and the remainder lacks a known reason. In all, the sample holds about 12,000 clones, and around 84% of those were seen once. Of the sample, 8.5% to 9% falls within the top ten clones. The sequencing here drew on PBMCs, taken about 300 days after intestinal transplant. The source of these receptors is a human patient who received an intestinal transplant, so some T cells may come from the graft donor.

This chain links TRBV30 with TRBJ2-2; no clear D. The CDR3 consists of 11 residues. The V gene lost 5 bases and the J gene lost 1 base, with 2 bases spanning the gap. In germline, CDR1 is GTSNPN, CDR2 SVGIG (reference sequence). CDR3 nucleotide sequence: TGTGCCTGGTGGAACACCGGGGAGCTGTTTTTT. Protein sequence: CAWWNTGELFF.

The chain recombines TRBV30 with TRBJ1-6; D unclear. Looked up from germline, CDR1 is GTSNPN and CDR2 is SVGIG (reference sequence). The germline V and J ends were trimmed by 1 base and 3 bases, with 7 bases remaining between them. The CDR3 runs 14 residues. CDR3 in DNA: TGTGCCTGGAGTGAACAGATCTATAATTCACCCCTCCACTTT. Amino acid sequence: CAWSEQIYNSPLHF.

The genes are TRBV6-4 and TRBJ2-3; 10 bases are a match to TRBD1. Germline CDR1 MRHNA, CDR2 SNTAGT. CDR3 size: 16 residues. The V segment lost 4 bases and the J segment 4 bases; nucleotides outside the gene matches: 8. The CDR3 nucleotides are TGTGCCAGCAGTGGCCCCCCGGGACAGGGGCCAGATACGCAGTATTTT. Translation gives CASSGPPGQGPDTQYF.

J is TRBJ1-2 and V is TRBV7-3, with 8 bases identical to TRBD1. This CDR3 region has 13 residues. Germline V gene lookup returns CDR1 SGHTA and CDR2 FQGTGA. The V gene end was trimmed by 4 bases and the J gene end by 8 bases; junction bases not matched to a gene: 6. The CDR3 is CASSYRTGSGYTF. The CDR3, as DNA: TGTGCCAGCAGCTACAGGACAGGGTCGGGCTACACCTTC.

The chain carries TRBV27 and TRBJ2-7, with 7 bases aligning to TRBD1. V trimming: 6 bases; J trimming: 4 bases; junction bases outside the gene matches: 9. The V gene's germline CDR1 is MNHEY and CDR2 SMNVEV (reference sequence). The CDR3 contains 14 residues. CDR3: CASRLQGQWYEQYF. In DNA, the CDR3 is TGTGCCAGCAGACTACAGGGACAGTGGTACGAGCAGTACTTC.

The genes are TRBV7-9 and TRBJ1-2; 7 nucleotides match TRBD1. With 1 base clipped from V and 4 bases from J, the junction kept 12 bases outside the gene matches. In germline, CDR1 is SEHNR, CDR2 FQNEAQ (reference sequence). The CDR3 is made up of 17 amino acids. The CDR3 sequence is CASSLGDRATYPYGYTF. CDR3 DNA: TGTGCCAGCAGCTTAGGGGACAGAGCGACCTACCCCTATGGCTACACCTTC.

About this clone: One junction end does not reproduce the germline sequence, and a read error may be involved. V gene TRBV2 combines with J gene TRBJ2-1, with TRBD2 identical over 8 bases. In germline, CDR1 is SNHLY, CDR2 FYNNEI. The CDR3 loop spans 13 amino acids. The CDR3 loop reads CASREVAGNEQFF. The CDR3 nucleotides are TGTGCCAGCAGGGAAGTAGCGGGAAACGAGCAGTTCTTC.

The genes are TRBV6-9 and TRBJ1-1; possibly TRBD1 for D (5 bases). The CDR3 contains 15 residues. From germline, CDR1 is MNHGY and CDR2 SVAAGI. V lost 4 bases and J lost 4, with 16 bases in between. The CDR3 DNA reads as TGTGCCAGCAGTTCCCTCCAGGGTGTGGGCACTGAAGCTTTCTTT. As protein: CASSSLQGVGTEAFF.